This T cell receptor beta chain comes out of a study of shared clonotypes between healthy human individuals. Regarding the study as a whole: Among donors, clonotype sharing was expected to be affected by sequencing depth.

Comments on this clone: What it binds is not known.

Germline V gene data show CDR1 as SGHTA and CDR2 as FQGTGA. J lost 6 bases, V lost 5 bases, and 10 bases had no gene match. The CDR3 covers 16 residues. When replicate PCRs were run on sorted subsets, they used 200 to 250 ng DNA, roughly 30,000 T cell genomes. Using immunoSEQ multiplex PCR, the repertoire was profiled, and TCRdb retains in-frame clones only, with some absent. There are 2 million to 2.5 million clones in the sample; around 95% occur only once, and more than 0.1% lies in the top ten. The sequence came from a man aged 18 to 35 in good health. The chain is built from TRBV7-3 and TRBJ1-6; TRBD1 matches at 7 bases. Sequencing was carried out using naive CD4+ T cells sorted from blood. The sample's subset: CD45RA+ positively selected. CDR3 nucleotides: TGTGCCAGCAGCCCGGGCCGGGACAGATTTAATTCACCCCTCCACTTT. The encoded protein is CASSPGRDRFNSPLHF.